Below are 8 T cell receptor beta chains sequenced from a single sample in a study of cytomegalovirus exposure and HLA in healthy donors. Use of 60 Vbeta and 13 Jbeta primers characterized the PCR. The repertoire was sequenced with immunoSEQ multiplex PCR; TCRdb's copy has only in-frame clones and lacks some. The sample consists of about 120,000 clones, about four fifths of them appearing once. What was sequenced was PBMCs. These receptors were taken from a female donor in good health and CMV-seropositive.

The chain is built from TRBV18 and TRBJ2-3; TRBD2 agrees at 9 bases. The CDR3 has 16 residues. Trimming at V came to 2 bases and at J to 6 bases, leaving 9 bases not matched to a gene. Germline loops: CDR1 KGHSH, CDR2 LQKENI. The CDR3 sequence: CASSPSSRGGRDTQYF. CDR3 sequence (DNA): TGTGCCAGCTCACCATCCTCGCGGGGGGGCAGGGATACGCAGTATTTT.

The gene calls are TRBV7-3 and TRBJ2-3, with D possibly TRBD2 on 5 matching bases. V was pared by 5 bases and J by 2 bases, with 8 bases between. The CDR3 runs 13 residues. The V gene's germline CDR1 is SGHTA and CDR2 FQGTGA. The CDR3 loop reads CASSLDYTDTQYF. In DNA, the CDR3 is TGTGCCAGCAGCCTTGACTACACAGATACGCAGTATTTT.

The chain is built from TRBV6-6 and TRBJ1-1; D is unclear. The V gene lost 6 bases and the J gene lost 1 base, with 6 bases spanning the gap. This CDR3 spans 12 amino acids. Germline values: CDR1 MNHNY, CDR2 SVGAGI (reference sequence). The DNA for the CDR3 is TGTGCCAGCAGGACTGGGAACACTGAAGCTTTCTTT. Protein: CASRTGNTEAFF.

The rearrangement uses TRBV29-1 and TRBJ2-3; 10 bases fit TRBD2. With 6 bases clipped from V and 3 bases from J, the junction kept 9 bases outside the gene matches. The V gene's germline CDR1 is SQVTM and CDR2 ANQGSEA. The CDR3 extends over 15 amino acids. The CDR3 sequence is CSVGGSGGATDTQYF. In DNA, the CDR3 is TGCAGCGTGGGGGGGAGCGGGGGGGCGACAGATACGCAGTATTTT.

This clone appeared a few times. The V and J genes are TRBV6-1 and TRBJ2-7, with D possibly being TRBD1 (5 bases). This CDR3 is 15 amino acids long. Per the germline V gene, CDR1 is MNHNS and CDR2 is SASEGT. V was trimmed by 2 bases and J by 4 bases, leaving 15 bases between them. CDR3 region: CASSESYRNVYEQYF. Written as DNA, the CDR3 is TGTGCCAGCAGTGAATCCTACAGGAATGTTTACGAGCAGTACTTC.

This clone occurred once. The J gene is TRBJ1-4, the V gene TRBV16; D is possibly TRBD1 (6 bases). The CDR3 runs 13 residues. Trimming pared 2 bases from V and 8 bases from J, leaving 9 bases between. Looked up from germline, CDR1 is KGHSY and CDR2 is FQNENV. The CDR3 DNA reads TGTGCCAGCAGCCAACAGGGGCGGGAAAAACTGTTTTTT. Protein sequence: CASSQQGREKLFF.

The V call is TRBV6-5, the J call TRBJ2-2; D is uncertain. CDR1 and CDR2 from the germline V gene are MNHEY and SVGAGI. Trimming removed 0 bases at V and 2 bases at J, with 10 bases between. The CDR3 is 16 residues long. This chain's CDR3 is CASSYSWARNTGELFF. DNA for the CDR3: TGTGCCAGCAGTTACTCTTGGGCGAGAAACACCGGGGAGCTGTTTTTT.

V gene TRBV14 combines with J gene TRBJ1-1, with a tentative D call TRBD1 (6 bases). The length of the CDR3 is 16 residues. Germline CDR1 is SGHDN and CDR2 is FVKESK. With 4 bases removed from V and 3 bases from J, the gap between germline ends came to 18 bases. Here the CDR3 reads CASSPSRSAGDTEAFF. CDR3 nucleotide sequence: TGTGCCAGCAGCCCGTCAAGGTCCGCAGGGGACACTGAAGCTTTCTTT.